These 14 T cell receptor beta chains were all obtained from the same sample, sequenced in a study of CD8 T cells in ankylosing spondylitis. No antigen has been assigned to these receptors. TCRdb re-called the 5' RACE reads with MiXCR, one entry per CDR3 protein. Of 350,000 to 550,000 distinct CDR3 sequences detected, approximately 26% appear once; the ten largest clones hold 0.89%. Overall study findings and caveats: Roughly eight highly homologous variants formed a TCR beta motif that appeared characteristic of ankylosing spondylitis blood.

Material for sequencing was blood, either unsorted or a sorted T cell fraction (not recorded which). The receptors were gathered from a male donor with ankylosing spondylitis.

The genes are TRBV5-1 and TRBJ2-2; 8 bases are a match to TRBD1. In germline, CDR1 is SGHRS, CDR2 YFSETQ. Trimming at V came to 4 bases and at J to 7 bases, leaving 6 bases not matched to a gene. This CDR3 is 14 amino acids long. The CDR3 loop reads CASSPGQGGGELFF. The CDR3 nucleotides are TGCGCCAGCAGCCCCGGACAGGGCGGCGGGGAGCTGTTTTTT.

V gene TRBV29-1 combines with J gene TRBJ1-3; D uncertain. V shed 1 base and J shed 1 base, with 5 bases lying between them. The CDR3 spans 13 residues. Germline values: CDR1 SQVTM, CDR2 ANQGSEA. The CDR3 sequence is CSVEAFSGNTIYF. CDR3 DNA sequence: TGCAGCGTTGAAGCCTTTTCTGGAAACACCATATATTTT.

This clonotype was counted between two and nine times. J is TRBJ2-7 and V is TRBV18; 8 nucleotides agree with TRBD2. Germline CDR1 reads KGHSH; CDR2 reads LQKENI. V gave up 2 bases and J gave up 6 bases; unmatched junction bases: 3. CDR3 size: 13 residues. CDR3 DNA: TGTGCCAGCTCACCAGTTAGCGGGATCGAGCAGTACGTC. Protein product: CASSPVSGIEQYV.

V gene TRBV20-1 combines with J gene TRBJ2-2, with TRBD1 matching over 9 bases. V lost 0 bases, J lost 5 bases, and 10 bases stayed unmatched. Germline CDR1 DFQATT, CDR2 SNEGSKA (reference sequence). The CDR3 contains 17 residues. This chain's CDR3 is CSARDASRDRDTGELFF. CDR3 coding DNA: TGCAGTGCTAGAGATGCATCTAGGGACAGGGATACCGGGGAGCTGTTTTTT.

This clonotype was seen a few times. The chain carries TRBV5-1 and TRBJ1-1; D uncertain. The germline V gene encodes CDR1 SGHRS and CDR2 YFSETQ. The CDR3 contains 14 residues. V lost 2 bases, J lost 1 base, and 9 bases lay in between. The CDR3 region is CASSFDKGNTEAFF. CDR3 DNA: TGCGCCAGCAGCTTTGACAAGGGGAACACTGAAGCTTTCTTT.

This chain joins TRBV20-1 and TRBJ2-1; the D gene is possibly TRBD1 (5 bases). CDR3 length: 15 residues. Germline CDR1 is DFQATT and CDR2 is SNEGSKA (reference sequence). V lost 5 bases and J lost 5, with 19 bases in between. This CDR3 is CSALGARVPHNEQFF. In DNA, the CDR3 is TGCAGTGCTTTAGGGGCCAGGGTACCCCACAATGAGCAGTTCTTC.

V usage is TRBV12-3 or TRBV12-4 and J usage is TRBJ2-7; D possibly corresponds to TRBD2 (5 bases). The CDR3 consists of 13 residues. Trimming pared 8 bases from V and 2 bases from J, leaving 13 bases between. The CDR3 coding sequence is TGTGCCAGCGGACTCGGGCCTCCCTACGAGCAGTACTTC. Amino acids: CASGLGPPYEQYF.

In this sample, this clonotype turned up a few times. The CDR3 sequence: CASSLVAGTGNTIYF. CDR3 nucleotide sequence: TGTGCCAGCAGCTTAGTCGCGGGGACTGGAAACACCATATATTTT. The V gene is TRBV7-2, the J gene TRBJ1-3; no firm D call. V lost 1 base and J lost 2, with 9 bases in between. Germline V gene lookup returns CDR1 SGHTA and CDR2 FQGNSA. This CDR3 has 15 amino acids.

This clonotype was counted only a few times. V usage is TRBV3-1 and J usage is TRBJ1-5, with D perhaps TRBD1 (6 bases). Germline CDR1 and CDR2: LGHDT and YNNKEL (reference sequence). The V and J ends lost 2 bases and 0 bases respectively, with 14 bases between them. This CDR3 has 17 residues. CDR3 sequence (DNA): TGTGCCAGCAGCCAATCTTATGACAGGTATAGCAATCAGCCCCAGCATTTT. Its translation: CASSQSYDRYSNQPQHF.

This clonotype was seen more than once but under ten times. The chain has TRBV5-4 and TRBJ2-1; D ambiguous. CDR1 is SGHNT and CDR2 is YYREEE in the germline V gene (reference sequence). V lost 4 bases, J lost 4 bases, and 12 bases lay in between. The CDR3 has 14 residues. The CDR3 DNA reads as TGTGCCAGCAGCCTCGGTATCGGTTACAATGAGCAGTTCTTC. This encodes CASSLGIGYNEQFF. Using reference TRBV5-4 and TRBJ2-1 for the parts outside the CDR3, the full variable domain is ETGVTQSPTHLIKTRGQQVTLRCSSQSGHNTVSWYQQALGQGPQFIFQYYREEENGRGNFPPRFSGLQFPNYSSELNVNALELDDSALYLCASSLGIGYNEQFFGPGTRLTVL.

The sample holds a few counts of this clonotype. This chain uses TRBV10-3 with TRBJ1-1; D uncertain. Trimming removed 0 bases at V and 5 bases at J, with 7 bases between. The CDR3 contains 13 residues. Germline loops: CDR1 ENHRY, CDR2 SYGVKD. The chain's CDR3 is CAISESVVTEAFF. CDR3 coding DNA: TGTGCCATCAGTGAGTCAGTGGTTACTGAAGCTTTCTTT.

CDR3 sequence (DNA): TGTGCCAGTGCACAGGGATTGAACACTGAAGCTTTCTTT. This translates into CASAQGLNTEAFF. The gene calls are TRBV19 and TRBJ1-1, with D possibly being TRBD1 (6 bases). Trimming left V 8 bases short and J 0 bases short, with 10 bases between. Germline lookup yields CDR1 LNHDA and CDR2 SQIVND (reference sequence). The CDR3 is made up of 13 amino acids.

This rearrangement joins TRBV20-1 to TRBJ1-1, with a possible D match to TRBD1 (6 bases). In germline, CDR1 is DFQATT, CDR2 SNEGSKA (reference sequence). Trimming removed 5 bases at V and 5 bases at J, with 12 bases between. CDR3 size: 12 residues. The CDR3 region has the DNA TGCAGTGCTCTGACAGGCGGGACTGAAGCTTTCTTT. Its translation is CSALTGGTEAFF.

This chain joins TRBV19 and TRBJ2-1, with 7 bases matching TRBD2. Germline assignment: CDR1 LNHDA and CDR2 SQIVND (reference sequence). Trimming took 9 bases from V and 7 from J; bases not matched to a gene: 12. This CDR3 is built from 14 residues. CDR3 sequence reads: CARALAGERNEQFF. The CDR3 nucleotides are TGTGCCAGGGCGCTGGCGGGAGAGAGGAATGAGCAGTTCTTC.